A single sample is the source of the 26 T cell receptor beta chains below, sequenced in a study of shared clonotypes between healthy human individuals. Profiled with immunoSEQ multiplex PCR; TCRdb holds only in-frame clones, not every one. The sample yields about 510,000 clones, approximately 85% seen once. Sequenced input: PBMCs. The receptors come from a woman aged 40-49 years in good health. Some clones in this sample may be carry-over from other donors' samples.

Here the CDR3 DNA reads TGTGCCAGCAGCAATGGACAGGGCTACGAGCAGTACTTC. This codes for CASSNGQGYEQYF. V gene TRBV7-8 combines with J gene TRBJ2-7; TRBD1 matches at 8 bases. Trimming cost V 5 bases and J 3 bases; bases outside gene matches: 3. Germline CDR1 SGHVS, CDR2 FQNEAQ. The CDR3 has 13 residues.

The rearrangement links TRBV29-1 to TRBJ2-5; 8 bases match TRBD2. The CDR3 has 12 amino acids. V trimming: 4 bases; J trimming: 5 bases; junction bases outside the gene matches: 3. Germline V gives CDR1 SQVTM, CDR2 ANQGSEA. CDR3 residues: CSVGGGRETQYF. The CDR3 region has the DNA TGCAGCGTTGGAGGCGGGAGGGAGACCCAGTACTTC.

This sequence joins TRBV7-9 and TRBJ2-2, with TRBD2 matching over 7 bases. The CDR3 runs to 16 residues. V was clipped by 5 bases and J by 1 base; unmatched bases: 7. Looked up from germline, CDR1 is SEHNR and CDR2 is FQNEAQ (reference sequence). CDR3 protein: CASSAPGGLNTGELFF. The CDR3 DNA reads TGTGCCAGCAGCGCCCCGGGAGGACTGAACACCGGGGAGCTGTTTTTT.

This chain connects TRBV11-2 to TRBJ2-1, with TRBD2 matching over 15 bases. Germline V gives CDR1 SGHAT, CDR2 FQNNGV. This CDR3 has 17 amino acids. With V trimmed by 3 bases and J by 9 bases, 9 bases remained unmatched. The CDR3 nucleotides read TGTGCCAGCAGCTTTCGTAGGACTAGCGGGAGGGGTGGTGAGCAGTTCTTC. Translation: CASSFRRTSGRGGEQFF. The variable domain in full, with the rest retrieved from reference TRBV11-2 and TRBJ2-1, is EAGVAQSPRYKIIEKRQSVAFWCNPISGHATLYWYQQILGQGPKLLIQFQNNGVVDDSQLPKDRFSAERLKGVDSTLKIQPAKLEDSAVYLCASSFRRTSGRGGEQFFGPGTRLTVL.

This chain links TRBV7-2 with TRBJ1-2, with D hard to call. Germline CDR1 SGHTA, CDR2 FQGNSA. V was trimmed by 1 base and J by 4 bases, leaving 10 bases between them. The CDR3 is 14 residues long. The CDR3 bases are TGTGCCAGCAGCTTAGATGGAGAAGTCTATGGCTACACCTTC. This gives the protein CASSLDGEVYGYTF.

The chain is built from TRBV5-7 and TRBJ2-7; the match to TRBD1 covers 10 bases. TRBV5-7 is flagged as an ORF with uncertain function. With 4 bases clipped from V and 4 bases from J, the junction kept 5 bases outside the gene matches. The CDR3 contains 14 residues. The CDR3 DNA reads as TGTGCCAGCAGCCCCGGACAGGGGGTTTACGAGCAGTACTTC. Its translation: CASSPGQGVYEQYF.

The rearrangement joins TRBV7-2 to TRBJ2-5; perhaps TRBD2 as D (5 bases). Germline-derived CDR1 and CDR2 are SGHTA and FQGNSA. Trimming removed 4 bases from V and 1 base from J, with 7 bases in between. This CDR3 spans 13 amino acids. CDR3 coding DNA: TGTGCCAGCAGCTCGGGGAGCCAAGAGACCCAGTACTTC. Translation gives CASSSGSQETQYF.

The J gene is TRBJ2-1, the V gene TRBV7-3; D is possibly TRBD1 (5 bases). Germline V CDR1 and CDR2: SGHTA, FQGTGA. The ends were cut back, 2 bases at V and 5 bases at J, with 10 bases in the middle. This CDR3 is 14 amino acids long. DNA of the CDR3: TGTGCCAGCAGCTTAGCAGGGTCGGACAATGAGCAGTTCTTC. Translated, it gives CASSLAGSDNEQFF.

The chain uses TRBV6-1 and TRBJ1-1; 7 positions agree with TRBD1. J was trimmed by 4 bases and V by 6 bases; bases with no gene match: 8. Germline-derived CDR1 and CDR2 are MNHNS and SASEGT. CDR3 length: 14 residues. As DNA, the CDR3 is TGTGCCAGCAGGGACGGACAGGAAGGCACTGAAGCTTTCTTT. As protein: CASRDGQEGTEAFF.

Only one count was recorded for this clone. V is TRBV10-3 and J is TRBJ2-3, with TRBD1 matching over 7 bases. V shed 3 bases and J 5 bases; nucleotides not matched to a gene: 11. The CDR3 runs 16 residues. Germline loops: CDR1 ENHRY, CDR2 SYGVKD. As DNA, the CDR3 is TGTGCCATCAGTGACCGACAGGGCGCCCGGGGAGATACGCAGTATTTT. It encodes CAISDRQGARGDTQYF.

Only one count was recorded for this clone. The rearrangement joins TRBV13 to TRBJ1-2; 10 nucleotides line up with TRBD1. V gave up 5 bases and J gave up 0 bases; unmatched junction bases: 6. Germline assignment: CDR1 PRHDT and CDR2 FYEKMQ (reference sequence). CDR3 length: 16 amino acids. The CDR3 bases are TGTGCCAGCAGCCGGGACAGGGGTAGAGCTAACTATGGCTACACCTTC. This sequence encodes CASSRDRGRANYGYTF.

V gene TRBV18 combines with J gene TRBJ2-7, with 7 positions matching TRBD1. The germline CDR1 and CDR2 sequences are KGHSH and LQKENI. V lost 3 bases and J lost 7; bases outside the gene matches: 12. The CDR3 extends over 15 amino acids. The CDR3 protein is CASSPANDRAREQYF. In nucleotides, the CDR3 is TGTGCCAGCTCACCGGCGAACGACAGGGCGAGGGAGCAGTACTTC. The variable domain in full, with the rest retrieved from reference TRBV18 and TRBJ2-7, is NAGVMQNPRHLVRRRGQEARLRCSPMKGHSHVYWYRQLPEEGLKFMVYLQKENIIDESGMPKERFSAEFPKEGPSILRIQQVVRGDSAAYFCASSPANDRAREQYFGPGTRLTVT.

This clone was seen only a few times. The rearrangement joins TRBV2 to TRBJ1-4; D perhaps matches TRBD1 (5 bases). The CDR3 runs to 14 residues. Germline V gene sequence: CDR1 SNHLY, CDR2 FYNNEI. V gave up 4 bases and J gave up 8 bases, with 14 bases separating them. CDR3 DNA: TGTGCCAGCAGTGGAAGGGACCTGGCGGAAAAACTGTTTTTT. Translated, it gives CASSGRDLAEKLFF.

The J gene is TRBJ2-2, the V gene TRBV29-1; 14 positions agree with TRBD2. In germline, CDR1 is SQVTM, CDR2 ANQGSEA. V shed 5 bases, J shed 1 base, and the junction held 3 bases outside the gene matches. The CDR3 runs 16 residues. CDR3 bases: TGCAGCGTTTTAGGACTAGCGGGAGGGAACACCGGGGAGCTGTTTTTT. Amino acid sequence: CSVLGLAGGNTGELFF.

The rearrangement joins TRBV28 to TRBJ1-1; D perhaps matches TRBD1 (5 bases). V was pared by 7 bases and J by 5 bases, with 8 bases between. Germline V lookup: CDR1 MDHEN, CDR2 SYDVKM. The CDR3 sequence is 11 residues long. This CDR3 is CASNWGTEAFF. The CDR3, as DNA: TGTGCCAGCAACTGGGGGACTGAAGCTTTCTTT.

The chain combines TRBV9 with TRBJ2-3, with D possibly TRBD1 on 6 matching bases. Trimming removed 0 bases from V and 3 bases from J, with 11 bases in between. This CDR3 is built from 15 residues. Germline CDR1 reads SGDLS; CDR2 reads YYNGEE. For the CDR3, the DNA is TGTGCCAGCAGCGTAGCCCAGGGGTATACAGATACGCAGTATTTT. It encodes CASSVAQGYTDTQYF.

This chain uses TRBV5-1 with TRBJ2-5; 11 bases agree with TRBD2. Germline loops: CDR1 SGHRS, CDR2 YFSETQ. The CDR3 covers 16 residues. Trimming removed 0 bases from V and 5 bases from J; junction bases left unmatched: 6. CDR3 sequence: CASSLVLAGGGETQYF. The CDR3 DNA sequence: TGCGCCAGCAGCTTGGTCCTAGCGGGAGGAGGGGAGACCCAGTACTTC.

The J gene is TRBJ1-4, the V gene TRBV28, with D maybe TRBD1 (5 bases). This CDR3 spans 14 amino acids. The V end was cut by 3 bases, the J end by 12 bases, with 17 bases between. From germline, CDR1 is MDHEN and CDR2 SYDVKM. For the CDR3, the DNA is TGTGCCAGCAGTTTCATGGACACCTCCATGGAACTGTTTTTT. This gives the protein CASSFMDTSMELFF.

This clone was detected once. This chain connects TRBV6-5 to TRBJ1-1, with 9 bases lining up with TRBD1. Germline loops: CDR1 MNHEY, CDR2 SVGAGI. After removal of 5 bases from V and 11 bases from J, the junction contained 15 bases not matched to a gene. CDR3 length: 15 residues. The DNA for the CDR3 is TGTGCCAGCAGTCAACAGGGGGCGACGAGTTTTGGGGCTTTCTTT. Encoded protein: CASSQQGATSFGAFF.

This clone was seen a few times. The chain recombines TRBV4-3 with TRBJ2-5; a weak D match, TRBD1 (7 bases). This CDR3 spans 15 amino acids. V shed 4 bases and J shed 5 bases, with 17 bases lying between them. Germline V gene lookup returns CDR1 LGHNA and CDR2 YSLEER. CDR3 amino acids: CASSRTIQGRETQYF. The CDR3 nucleotides read TGCGCCAGCAGCCGGACTATACAGGGGAGGGAGACCCAGTACTTC.

This clone came up many times. In the same sample, other DNA sequences code for this CDR3. The V and J genes are TRBV4-3 and TRBJ1-4; D not certain. Looked up from germline, CDR1 is LGHNA and CDR2 is YSLEER. The CDR3 spans 13 residues. V was cut by 0 bases and J by 7 bases, with 6 bases left in between. CDR3 DNA: TGCGCCAGCAGCCAAGATAGTGGTGAAAAACTGTTTTTT. Its protein product is CASSQDSGEKLFF.

The chain couples TRBV5-6 to TRBJ2-7; the D is unclear. The CDR3 has 13 residues. Germline CDR1 reads SGHDT; CDR2 reads YYEEEE. Trimming pared 1 base from V and 1 base from J, leaving 6 bases between. In DNA form, the CDR3 reads TGTGCCAGCAGCTTGAGGATATCCTACGAGCAGTACTTC. Its translation: CASSLRISYEQYF.

The chain is built from TRBV29-1 and TRBJ2-3, with D perhaps given as TRBD1 or TRBD2 (5 bases each). With 4 bases removed from V and 2 bases from J, the gap between germline ends came to 16 bases. This CDR3 comprises 15 residues. Germline values: CDR1 SQVTM, CDR2 ANQGSEA. The CDR3 here is CSVAGDRGVTDTQYF. CDR3 nucleotide sequence: TGCAGCGTTGCCGGGGATAGGGGAGTCACAGATACGCAGTATTTT.

The V call is TRBV5-1, the J call TRBJ1-5; TRBD1 matches 7 bases. Germline V gene data show CDR1 as SGHRS and CDR2 as YFSETQ. The CDR3 contains 15 residues. Unmatched junction bases numbered 5, after V lost 0 bases and J lost 5 bases. The CDR3 sequence is CASSLEGDSHQPQHF. The CDR3 DNA reads as TGCGCCAGCAGCTTGGAAGGGGACAGCCATCAGCCCCAGCATTTT.

V gene TRBV2 combines with J gene TRBJ2-2; D possibly corresponds to TRBD2 (5 bases). The V end was cut by 6 bases, the J end by 5 bases, with 16 bases between. Germline V gives CDR1 SNHLY, CDR2 FYNNEI. The CDR3 totals 15 residues. CDR3 amino acids: CASSAKRGSTGELFF. CDR3 sequence (DNA): TGTGCCAGCAGCGCCAAAAGAGGGTCAACCGGGGAGCTGTTTTTT.

The rearrangement uses TRBV7-2 and TRBJ1-1; D gene uncertain. CDR1 is SGHTA and CDR2 is FQGNSA in the germline V gene. This CDR3 is built from 12 residues. V was shortened by 5 bases and J by 5 bases, with 9 bases between the two germline ends. The CDR3 sequence: CASSNPGTEAFF. CDR3 nucleotide sequence: TGTGCCAGCAGCAACCCCGGGACTGAAGCTTTCTTT.